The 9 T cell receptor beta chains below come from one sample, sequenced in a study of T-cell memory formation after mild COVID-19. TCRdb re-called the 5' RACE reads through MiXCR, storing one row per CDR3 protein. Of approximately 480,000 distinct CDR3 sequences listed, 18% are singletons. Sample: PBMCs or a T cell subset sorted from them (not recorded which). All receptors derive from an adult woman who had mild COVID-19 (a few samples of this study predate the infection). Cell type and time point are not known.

The CDR3 nucleotides read TGTGCCAGCAGTGAAGCTAGGGGGGGGGCCCTCAAGGGCTACGAGCAGTACTTC. Amino acids: CASSEARGGALKGYEQYF. The V and J genes are TRBV2 and TRBJ2-7; D may be TRBD2 (7 bases). The V end lost 0 bases, the J end lost 3 bases, and 21 bases lay between the germline ends. The CDR3 is made up of 18 amino acids. Germline lookup yields CDR1 SNHLY and CDR2 FYNNEI. The variable domain in full, with the rest retrieved from reference TRBV2 and TRBJ2-7, is EPEVTQTPSHQVTQMGQEVILRCVPISNHLYFYWYRQILGQKVEFLVSFYNNEISEKSEIFDDQFSVERPDGSNFTLKIRSTKLEDSAMYFCASSEARGGALKGYEQYFGPGTRLTVT.

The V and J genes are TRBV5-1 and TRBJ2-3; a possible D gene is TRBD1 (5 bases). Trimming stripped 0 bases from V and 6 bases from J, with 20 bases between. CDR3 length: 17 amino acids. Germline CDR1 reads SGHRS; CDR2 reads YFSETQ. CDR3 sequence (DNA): TGCGCCAGCAGCTTGGGAAGGTCGGCAGGGCTCTTGGATACGCAGTATTTT. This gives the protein CASSLGRSAGLLDTQYF. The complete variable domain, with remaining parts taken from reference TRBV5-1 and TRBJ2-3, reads KAGVTQTPRYLIKTRGQQVTLSCSPISGHRSVSWYQQTPGQGLQFLFEYFSETQRNKGNFPGRFSGRQFSNSRSEMNVSTLELGDSALYLCASSLGRSAGLLDTQYFGPGTRLTVL.

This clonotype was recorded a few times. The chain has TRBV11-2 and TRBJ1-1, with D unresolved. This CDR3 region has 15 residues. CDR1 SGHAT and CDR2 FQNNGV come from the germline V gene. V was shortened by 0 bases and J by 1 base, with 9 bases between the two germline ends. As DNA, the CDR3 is TGTGCCAGCAGCTTAGACCCCAGCGGGAACACTGAAGCTTTCTTT. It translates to CASSLDPSGNTEAFF. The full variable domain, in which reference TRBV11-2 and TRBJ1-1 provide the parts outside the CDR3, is EAGVAQSPRYKIIEKRQSVAFWCNPISGHATLYWYQQILGQGPKLLIQFQNNGVVDDSQLPKDRFSAERLKGVDSTLKIQPAKLEDSAVYLCASSLDPSGNTEAFFGQGTRLTVV.

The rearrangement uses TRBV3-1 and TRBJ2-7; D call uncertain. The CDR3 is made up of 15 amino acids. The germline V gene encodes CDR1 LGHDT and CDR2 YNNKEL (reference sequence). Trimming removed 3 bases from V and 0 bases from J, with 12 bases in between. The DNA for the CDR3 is TGTGCCAGCAGCCACCGCCCCCCGAGCTCCTACGAGCAGTACTTC. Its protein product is CASSHRPPSSYEQYF.

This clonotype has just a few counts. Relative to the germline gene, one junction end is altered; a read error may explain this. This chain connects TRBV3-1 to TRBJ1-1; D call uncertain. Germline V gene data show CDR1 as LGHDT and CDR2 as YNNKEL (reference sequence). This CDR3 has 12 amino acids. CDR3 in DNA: TGTGCCAGCAGCCAAGGACGGACTCATCAGACCTTT. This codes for CASSQGRTHQTF.

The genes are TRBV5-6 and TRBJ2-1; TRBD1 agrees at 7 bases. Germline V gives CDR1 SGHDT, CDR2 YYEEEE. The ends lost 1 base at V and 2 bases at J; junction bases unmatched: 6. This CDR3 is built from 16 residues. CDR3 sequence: CASSLKGAWAYNEQFF. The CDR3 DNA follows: TGTGCCAGCAGCTTGAAGGGGGCGTGGGCCTACAATGAGCAGTTCTTC.

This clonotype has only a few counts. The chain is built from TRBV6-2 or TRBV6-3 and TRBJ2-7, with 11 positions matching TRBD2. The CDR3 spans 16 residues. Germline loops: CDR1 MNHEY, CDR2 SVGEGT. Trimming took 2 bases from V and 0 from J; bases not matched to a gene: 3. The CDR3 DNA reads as TGTGCCAGCAGTTACGTGACTAGCGGGAACTCCTACGAGCAGTACTTC. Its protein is CASSYVTSGNSYEQYF.

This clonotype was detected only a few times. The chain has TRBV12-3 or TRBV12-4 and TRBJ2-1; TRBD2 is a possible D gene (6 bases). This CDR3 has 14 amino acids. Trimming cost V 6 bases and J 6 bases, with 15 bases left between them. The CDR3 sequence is CASSRGASVNEQFF. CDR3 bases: TGTGCCAGCAGCCGCGGCGCTAGCGTCAATGAGCAGTTCTTC.

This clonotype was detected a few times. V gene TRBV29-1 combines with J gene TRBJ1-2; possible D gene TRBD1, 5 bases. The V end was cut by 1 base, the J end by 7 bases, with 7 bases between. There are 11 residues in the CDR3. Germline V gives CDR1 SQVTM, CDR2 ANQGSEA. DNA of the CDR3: TGCAGCGTTGAAGCTGGGGGTGGCTACACCTTC. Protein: CSVEAGGGYTF.